This TCR beta chain was sequenced in a study of blood T cell repertoires in COVID-19. For the study at large: Collection of acute and convalescent COVID-19 samples took place in the United States, Italy and Spain.

Profiled with immunoSEQ multiplex PCR; TCRdb holds only in-frame clones, not every one. The sample consists of almost 400,000 clones, about 89% of them appearing once. The CDR3 spans 12 residues. In germline, CDR1 is SNHLY, CDR2 FYNNEI. V lost 6 bases, J lost 5 bases, and 10 bases lay in between. Sequenced sample: peripheral blood. The V and J genes are TRBV2 and TRBJ1-1, with D perhaps matching TRBD1 (6 bases). The receptor comes from a woman aged 55-70 years with COVID-19, enrolled during active disease. The CDR3: CASSRDRTEAFF. CDR3 DNA: TGTGCCAGCAGCCGAGACAGGACTGAAGCTTTCTTT.